The next 3 T cell receptor beta chains were all read from a single sample in a study of blood T cell repertoires in COVID-19. Sequenced by immunoSEQ multiplex PCR; TCRdb stores in-frame clones only, minus some. Of about 150,000 clones in the sample, about 86% were seen once. The sample consisted of peripheral blood. Source of these receptors: a woman between 45 and 65 years old with active or convalescent COVID-19.

This sequence joins TRBV6-6 and TRBJ2-1, with a possible D match to TRBD2 (6 bases). The CDR3 has 16 residues. Germline-derived CDR1 and CDR2 are MNHNY and SVGAGI (reference sequence). Deletions cut 2 bases from V and 0 bases from J, with 11 bases between. The CDR3, as DNA: TGTGCCAGCAGTTACGGGACTTCGAGCTCCTACAATGAGCAGTTCTTC. The encoded protein is CASSYGTSSSYNEQFF.

The chain employs TRBV7-2 and TRBJ2-1, with 10 bases that match TRBD2. The CDR3 is made up of 16 amino acids. Germline CDR1 and CDR2: SGHTA and FQGNSA. The junction had 10 bases not matched to a gene; V was cut back by 4 bases and J by 7 bases. The CDR3 nucleotides read TGTGCCAGCAGCTACCGAGCGGGGGGGCGATCAAATGAGCAGTTCTTC. This sequence encodes CASSYRAGGRSNEQFF. Drawing the rest from reference TRBV7-2 and TRBJ2-1, the complete variable domain is GAGVSQSPSNKVTEKGKDVELRCDPISGHTALYWYRQSLGQGLEFLIYFQGNSAPDKSGLPSDRFSAERTGGSVSTLTIQRTQQEDSAVYLCASSYRAGGRSNEQFFGPGTRLTVL.

This clone was detected only a few times. The V gene is TRBV5-4, the J gene TRBJ2-3; TRBD2 matches 9 bases. The CDR3 totals 16 residues. Germline V lookup: CDR1 SGHNT, CDR2 YYREEE (reference sequence). Unmatched junction bases numbered 12, after V lost 4 bases and J lost 6 bases. For the CDR3, the DNA is TGTGCCAGCAGCCCGATTAGCGGGAGATCTGTGGATACGCAGTATTTT. Encoded protein: CASSPISGRSVDTQYF.